These T cell receptor beta chains were read from a single sample in a study of Graves' ophthalmopathy and Graves' hyperthyroidism. Each CDR3 protein gets one entry after TCRdb re-called the multiplex PCR reads with MiXCR. Counted here are 200,000 to 250,000 distinct CDR3 sequences, 20% to 25% occurring once; the ten biggest clones make up about 46%. Sequenced: peripheral blood. The receptors derive from a woman aged 45-60 years with Graves' ophthalmopathy. The CDR3 runs from the conserved cysteine through the conserved F or W. The D gene is left open where the match is weak.

v_gene	len	d_gene	j_gene	CDR3aa
TRBV18	12	NA	TRBJ2-5	CASSRDQETQYF
TRBV7-2	15	TRBD1	TRBJ1-1	CASSLGDRGHTEAFF
TRBV20-1	11	NA	TRBJ1-1	CSARQNTEAFF
TRBV27	14	TRBD1	TRBJ2-7	CASSPGQGGAEQYF
TRBV19	14	TRBD1	TRBJ2-2	CASKDRGITGELFF
TRBV12-3/TRBV12-4	14	NA	TRBJ2-7	CASSFQDIGYEQYF
TRBV3-1	14	NA	TRBJ2-5	CASSQGGREETQYF
TRBV19	15	TRBD2	TRBJ2-7	CASSFSAGGGYEQYF
TRBV6-1	14	TRBD1	TRBJ1-2	CASGDRGRVYGYTF
TRBV6-2/TRBV6-3	15	NA	TRBJ1-1	CASSLTRLANTEAFF
TRBV6-1	13	NA	TRBJ1-1	CASSERGRTEAFF
TRBV5-5	16	TRBD1	TRBJ2-2	CASSPRDSPNTGELFF
TRBV7-9	15	NA	TRBJ1-1	CASSPTGTRNTEAFF
TRBV11-2	15	TRBD1	TRBJ2-2	CASRGTGGKTGELFF
TRBV9	15	NA	TRBJ2-5	CASSVRGPASETQYF
TRBV28	14	NA	TRBJ1-1	CASSLTRWNTEAFF
TRBV15	14	NA	TRBJ2-7	CATSRGGTSYEQYF
TRBV28	12	TRBD1	TRBJ2-5	CASSLTGSGQYF
TRBV2	14	NA	TRBJ2-7	CASFRDRDSYEQYF
TRBV12-3/TRBV12-4	12	NA	TRBJ1-2	CASSFRGNGYTF
TRBV2	13	NA	TRBJ2-5	CAYIRRVKETQYF
TRBV12-5	14	NA	TRBJ1-2	CASGLADRNYGYTF
TRBV7-6	16	NA	TRBJ1-1	CASSFPANIKDTEAFF
TRBV7-2	16	TRBD1	TRBJ1-6	CASSLSDRARNSPLHF
TRBV11-2	15	NA	TRBJ1-3	CASSLEGDSGNTIYF
TRBV28	15	TRBD1	TRBJ2-7	CASSSPGTGAYEQYF
TRBV20-1	12	NA	TRBJ2-5	CSATTDGETQYF
TRBV12-3/TRBV12-4	18	TRBD2	TRBJ2-2	CASPRAGTSGTGAGELFF
TRBV11-2	14	NA	TRBJ2-7	CASSGAGLPYEQYF
TRBV12-3/TRBV12-4	14	NA	TRBJ2-7	CASRPGQGPYEQYF
TRBV6-1	15	TRBD1	TRBJ1-6	CASSKGGRNNSPLHF
TRBV12-3/TRBV12-4	15	NA	TRBJ2-7	CASSDAARALTEQYF
TRBV12-3/TRBV12-4	13	NA	TRBJ1-4	CASSPLQGRKLFF
TRBV2	14	TRBD1	TRBJ1-1	CASSPTGGRTEAFF